Each of the 8 T cell receptor beta chains below was sequenced from the same sample in a study of type 1 regulatory T cells. Using its own MiXCR run on the reads, TCRdb lists one record per CDR3 protein. The sample holds about 68,000 distinct CDR3 sequences, around 60% seen once. No antigens are known for them. The sequenced material came from cultured T cells, either the whole culture or a sorted T cell fraction (not recorded which). Subset noted: Tr1-enriched cell product generated in vitro against host alloantigens. The receptors derive from a human donor in good health.

The chain couples TRBV6-5 to TRBJ2-5; D possibly uses TRBD1 or TRBD2 (5 bases each). Between the trimmed V and J ends, which lost 6 bases and 7 bases, there was a span of 15 bases. This CDR3 is built from 13 residues. Germline lookup yields CDR1 MNHEY and CDR2 SVGAGI. The CDR3 protein is CASRPGPGGTQYF. DNA of the CDR3: TGTGCCAGCAGACCCGGGCCTGGGGGGACCCAGTACTTC.

The chain uses TRBV20-1 and TRBJ2-5; TRBD2 is a possible D gene (6 bases). The germline CDR1 and CDR2 sequences are DFQATT and SNEGSKA (reference sequence). The CDR3 runs 14 residues. Trimming pared 0 bases from V and 5 bases from J, leaving 13 bases between. The CDR3 protein is CSARDVGGMETQYF. CDR3 nucleotide sequence: TGCAGTGCTAGAGATGTGGGAGGAATGGAGACCCAGTACTTC.

The chain has TRBV3-1 and TRBJ2-7; no clear D. The CDR3 covers 14 residues. V dropped 4 bases and J dropped 2 bases, with 12 bases sitting between them. Germline V gene lookup returns CDR1 LGHDT and CDR2 YNNKEL (reference sequence). This chain's CDR3 is CASSPTPQAYEQYF. The CDR3 DNA is TGTGCCAGCAGCCCCACGCCCCAGGCCTACGAGCAGTACTTC.

V usage is TRBV4-1 and J usage is TRBJ2-7, with D perhaps TRBD2 (6 bases). CDR3 length: 15 amino acids. Trimming left V 0 bases short and J 8 bases short, with 17 bases between. Germline V gene data show CDR1 as MGHRA and CDR2 as YSYEKL. This CDR3 reads CASSQDPPGLGKQYF. The CDR3 region has the DNA TGCGCCAGCAGCCAAGACCCGCCGGGACTCGGTAAGCAGTACTTC.

The V gene is TRBV5-1, the J gene TRBJ2-1; 8 positions match TRBD2. J gave up 9 bases and V 5 bases, and 10 bases lay outside the gene matches. Germline V gene sequence: CDR1 SGHRS, CDR2 YFSETQ. CDR3 size: 14 residues. DNA of the CDR3: TGCGCCAGCAGGGTTAGCGGGATATATGGTGAGCAGTTCTTC. This encodes CASRVSGIYGEQFF.

The chain couples TRBV6-2 or TRBV6-3 to TRBJ2-1; TRBD1 matches at 7 bases. This CDR3 is built from 17 residues. Germline-derived CDR1 and CDR2 are MNHEY and SVGEGT. V shed 1 base and J 0 bases; nucleotides not matched to a gene: 6. The CDR3 sequence: CASSYWPRDSSYNEQFF. CDR3 bases: TGTGCCAGCAGTTACTGGCCTAGGGACAGCTCCTACAATGAGCAGTTCTTC.

The chain uses TRBV6-2 or TRBV6-3 and TRBJ2-3; unclear D gene. Trimming took off 4 bases at V and 4 bases at J, with 21 bases between the two ends. Germline V gene lookup returns CDR1 MNHEY and CDR2 SVGEGT. The CDR3 contains 17 residues. The CDR3 is CASSSTPRSLRADTQYF. CDR3 coding DNA: TGTGCCAGCAGTTCTACCCCCCGGTCCTTGCGTGCAGATACGCAGTATTTT.

V gene TRBV7-2 combines with J gene TRBJ1-1; 8 positions match TRBD1. The germline CDR1 and CDR2 sequences are SGHTA and FQGNSA. The CDR3 sequence is 16 residues long. J lost 5 bases, V lost 5 bases, and 13 bases had no gene match. CDR3 sequence reads: CASSRDRRRRQTEAFF. CDR3 nucleotides: TGTGCCAGCAGCCGGGACAGGCGGAGACGGCAAACTGAAGCTTTCTTT.